The rows below give T cell receptor beta chains drawn from one sample of a study of blood T cell repertoires in COVID-19. Sequencing used immunoSEQ multiplex PCR; TCRdb keeps in-frame clones, though not all of them. This sample has 250,000 to 350,000 clones; 75% to 90% occur once, and the top ten carry under 15%. Sequences were obtained from peripheral blood. The receptors stem from a woman aged 55-70 years with acute or convalescent COVID-19. The CDR3 runs from the conserved cysteine through the conserved F or W.

V gene	J gene	CDR3 protein
TRBV15	TRBJ2-3	CATRRGSTDTQYF
TRBV7-2	TRBJ2-7	CASSFPGQPGAYEQYF
TRBV30	TRBJ2-7	CASQQEAGGLYEQYF
TRBV7-2	TRBJ2-1	CASSSDRGPLLF
TRBV19	TRBJ2-7	CASSSGRYEQYF
TRBV19	TRBJ1-1	CASSRQGWTNTEAFF
TRBV4-2	TRBJ1-5	CASSQDGGTGDQPQHF
TRBV7-2	TRBJ2-1	CASSPGLAGYNEQFF
TRBV30	TRBJ1-5	CALTPGGNQPQHF
TRBV30	TRBJ2-7	CAWTRGGTSYEQYF
TRBV5-8	TRBJ1-6	CASSLAGSSYNSPLHF
TRBV5-5	TRBJ2-7	CASSWTSLLAYEQYF
TRBV9	TRBJ2-7	CASSVSRTSGDYEQYF
TRBV4-2	TRBJ2-1	CASSQGWGGYNEQFF
TRBV9	TRBJ2-7	CASSPSAGAYEQYF
TRBV6-5	TRBJ2-1	CASSPRQGLNEQFF
TRBV28	TRBJ1-1	CASSNTRRGANTEAFF
TRBV6-5	TRBJ1-5	CASSPGQPREPQHF
TRBV5-1	TRBJ2-7	CASSLGYHNEQYF
TRBV6-5	TRBJ1-3	CASSPSQGNTIYF
TRBV7-3	TRBJ2-1	CASSRPATGYNEQFF